Detailed here is one T cell receptor (beta chain). Its antigen is not identified. Germline V CDR1 and CDR2: SGHRS, YFSETQ. The CDR3 is 16 amino acids. Trimming took 3 bases from V and 0 from J, leaving 10 bases between them. This sample is drawn from a study of early T cells in non-severe SARS-CoV-2 infection. Across the whole study: Chains were not paired, and sequencing was done on bulk RNA from unsorted whole blood. Whole-study findings and limits: VDJdb-based annotation leaned toward anti-spike CD8 responses and missed private and CD4 specificities.

The protocol attached unique molecular identifiers to individual cDNA molecules. Using its own MiXCR run on the 5' RACE reads, TCRdb lists one record per CDR3 protein. The sample has about 46,000 distinct CDR3 sequences; less than 10% are singletons. The source is an adult who was a healthcare worker with PCR-confirmed SARS-CoV-2 infection or an uninfected control (not recorded which). This chain joins TRBV5-1 and TRBJ2-6; a weak D match, TRBD1 (6 bases). The sample consisted of whole blood, taken at baseline. Written as DNA, the CDR3 is TGCGCCAGCAGCTCAGGGGAGCTCTCTGGGGCCAACGTCCTGACTTTC. Amino acid sequence: CASSSGELSGANVLTF.